These T cell receptor beta chains were read from a single sample in a study of lymphopenia after photon versus proton radiotherapy. Sequencing used immunoSEQ multiplex PCR; TCRdb keeps in-frame clones, though not all of them. The table shows under 20,000 clones, with just over 90% occurring only once. Sequencing was performed on peripheral blood, taken from a patient treated with photon-based radiotherapy. Receptor source: a man between 60 and 70 years old with pancreatic cancer. The CDR3 runs from the conserved cysteine through the conserved F or W. Fields, in order: D gene, V gene, J gene, clone size, CDR3 protein, CDR3 DNA. D genes are given only for firm matches. Size is omitted from some rows. Given values are once, few, many or a class for expanded clones.

TRBD2	TRBV19	TRBJ2-1	NA	CASSIVSGGSYNEQFF	TGTGCCAGTAGTATAGTTTCGGGGGGATCCTACAATGAGCAGTTCTTC
NA	TRBV6-5	TRBJ1-4	NA	CASRPPGQLKLFF	TGTGCCAGCAGGCCCCCGGGGCAGTTAAAACTGTTTTTT
NA	TRBV27	TRBJ1-2	NA	CASSPAPRTVYGYTF	TGTGCCAGCAGTCCAGCCCCGAGGACAGTCTATGGCTACACCTTC
NA	TRBV18	TRBJ2-1	once	CASSIVGGNEQFF	TGTGCCAGCTCAATAGTGGGGGGCAATGAGCAGTTCTTC
TRBD2	TRBV4-3	TRBJ2-5	NA	CASSQDYSGGFLETQYF	TGCGCCAGCAGCCAAGATTACAGCGGGGGGTTCCTCGAGACCCAGTACTTC
TRBD1	TRBV7-8	TRBJ2-5	NA	CASSHGDRAHRTQYF	TGTGCCAGCAGCCATGGCGACAGGGCCCACAGGACCCAGTACTTC
TRBD1	TRBV5-1	TRBJ2-7	NA	CASSEQGDYYEQYF	TGCGCCAGCTCCGAACAGGGGGATTACTACGAGCAGTACTTC
TRBD1	TRBV19	TRBJ1-1	NA	CASWDSQFEAFF	TGTGCCAGTTGGGACAGCCAATTTGAAGCTTTCTTT
NA	TRBV6-1	TRBJ1-1	NA	CASSAHSRNTEAFF	TGTGCCAGCAGCGCCCATAGTAGGAACACTGAAGCTTTCTTT
NA	TRBV6-1	TRBJ2-3	NA	CASSEARVSNRNF	TGTGCCAGCAGTGAAGCGAGGGTCTCTAATCGTAATTTT
NA	TRBV9	TRBJ1-2	NA	CASSGRQYGYTF	TGTGCCAGCAGCGGTCGACAATATGGCTACACCTTC
NA	TRBV5-4	TRBJ2-2	NA	CASSRVGGIKTGELFF	TGTGCCAGCAGCAGAGTGGGCGGGATAAAGACCGGGGAGCTGTTTTTT
NA	TRBV6-5	TRBJ1-1	NA	CASSSDRPNTEAFF	TGTGCCAGCAGTTCGGACAGACCCAACACTGAAGCTTTCTTT
TRBD1	TRBV15	TRBJ2-5	NA	CATSRGQGALETQYF	TGTGCCACCAGCCGAGGACAGGGGGCCTTAGAGACCCAGTACTTC
TRBD1	TRBV4-2	TRBJ1-2	NA	CASSQLGQGDSYGYTF	TGTGCCAGCAGCCAGCTCGGACAGGGAGACAGCTATGGCTACACCTTC